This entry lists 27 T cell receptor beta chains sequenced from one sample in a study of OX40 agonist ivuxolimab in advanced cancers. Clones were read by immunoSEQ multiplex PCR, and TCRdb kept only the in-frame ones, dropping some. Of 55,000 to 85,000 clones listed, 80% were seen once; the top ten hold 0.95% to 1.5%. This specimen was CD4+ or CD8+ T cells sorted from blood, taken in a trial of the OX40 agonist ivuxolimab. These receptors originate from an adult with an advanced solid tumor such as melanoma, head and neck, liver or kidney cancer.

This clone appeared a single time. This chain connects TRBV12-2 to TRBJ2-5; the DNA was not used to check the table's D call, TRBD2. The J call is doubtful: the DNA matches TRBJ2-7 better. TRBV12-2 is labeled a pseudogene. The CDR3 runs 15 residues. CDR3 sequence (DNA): TGTGCAAGTCGCCATGAGCACGAGGGAACCTACGAGCAGTACTTC. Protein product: CASRHEHEGTYEQYF.

As DNA, the CDR3 is TGTGCCAGCAGTGAGTACCTCTGGAGGCCTTCTAACTATGGCTACACCTTC. Its protein is CASSEYLWRPSNYGYTF. The genes are TRBV2 and TRBJ1-2; no clear D gene. V lost 3 bases and J 0 bases, leaving 17 bases between the germline ends. CDR1 is SNHLY, CDR2 FYNNEI, per germline. The length of the CDR3 is 17 residues.

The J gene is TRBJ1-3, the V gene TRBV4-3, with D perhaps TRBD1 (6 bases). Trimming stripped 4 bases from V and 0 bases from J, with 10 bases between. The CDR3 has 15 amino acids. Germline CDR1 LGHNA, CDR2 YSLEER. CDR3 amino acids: CASSPNRDSGNTIYF. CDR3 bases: TGCGCCAGCAGCCCGAACAGGGACTCTGGAAACACCATATATTTT.

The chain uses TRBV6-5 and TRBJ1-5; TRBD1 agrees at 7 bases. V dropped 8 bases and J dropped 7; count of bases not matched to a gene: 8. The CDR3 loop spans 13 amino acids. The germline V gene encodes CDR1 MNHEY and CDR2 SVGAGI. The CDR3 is CASHKTGEQPQHF. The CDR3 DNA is TGTGCCAGCCACAAAACAGGGGAGCAGCCCCAGCATTTT.

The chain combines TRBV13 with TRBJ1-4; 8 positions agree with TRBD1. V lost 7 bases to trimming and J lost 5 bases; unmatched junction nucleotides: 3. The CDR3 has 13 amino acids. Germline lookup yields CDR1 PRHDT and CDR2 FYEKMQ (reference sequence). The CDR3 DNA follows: TGTGCCAGCAAACGACAGGGGAATGAAAAACTGTTTTTT. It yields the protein CASKRQGNEKLFF.

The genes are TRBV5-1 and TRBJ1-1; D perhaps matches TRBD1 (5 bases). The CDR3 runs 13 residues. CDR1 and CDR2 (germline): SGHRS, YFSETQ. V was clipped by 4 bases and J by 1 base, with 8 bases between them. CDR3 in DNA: TGCGCCAGCAGCGTCACAGGGAACACTGAAGCTTTCTTT. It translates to CASSVTGNTEAFF.

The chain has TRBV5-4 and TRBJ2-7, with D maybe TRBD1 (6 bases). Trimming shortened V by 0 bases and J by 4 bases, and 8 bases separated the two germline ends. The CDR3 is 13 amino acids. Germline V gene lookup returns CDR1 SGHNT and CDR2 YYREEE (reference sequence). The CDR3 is CASSLADRYEQYF. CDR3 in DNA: TGTGCCAGCAGCTTGGCCGACAGGTACGAGCAGTACTTC.

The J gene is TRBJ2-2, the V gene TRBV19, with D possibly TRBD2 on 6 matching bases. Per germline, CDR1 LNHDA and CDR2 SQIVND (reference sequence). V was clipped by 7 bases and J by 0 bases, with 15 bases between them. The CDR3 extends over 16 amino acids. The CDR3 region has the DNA TGTGCCAGTAAAATGGGGGGACCCTCGAACACCGGGGAGCTGTTTTTT. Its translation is CASKMGGPSNTGELFF.

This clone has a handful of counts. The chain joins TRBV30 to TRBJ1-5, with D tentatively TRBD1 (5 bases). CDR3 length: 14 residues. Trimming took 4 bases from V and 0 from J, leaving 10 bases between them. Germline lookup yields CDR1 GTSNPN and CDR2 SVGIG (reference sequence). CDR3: CAWNEGYSNQPQHF. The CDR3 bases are TGTGCCTGGAACGAGGGGTATAGCAATCAGCCCCAGCATTTT.

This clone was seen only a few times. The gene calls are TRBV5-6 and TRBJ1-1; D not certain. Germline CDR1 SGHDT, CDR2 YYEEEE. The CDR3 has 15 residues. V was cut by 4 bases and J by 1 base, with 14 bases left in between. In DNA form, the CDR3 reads TGTGCCAGCAGCAGGCGACTCAAAGGGAACACTGAAGCTTTCTTT. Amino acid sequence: CASSRRLKGNTEAFF.

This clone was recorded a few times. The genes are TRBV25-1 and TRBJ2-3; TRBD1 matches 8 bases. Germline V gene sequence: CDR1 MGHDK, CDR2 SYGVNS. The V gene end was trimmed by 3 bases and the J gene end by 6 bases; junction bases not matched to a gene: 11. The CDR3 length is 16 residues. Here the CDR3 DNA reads TGTGCCAGCAGTGAGGGGCGCAGGGGGCGATCGGATACGCAGTATTTT. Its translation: CASSEGRRGRSDTQYF.

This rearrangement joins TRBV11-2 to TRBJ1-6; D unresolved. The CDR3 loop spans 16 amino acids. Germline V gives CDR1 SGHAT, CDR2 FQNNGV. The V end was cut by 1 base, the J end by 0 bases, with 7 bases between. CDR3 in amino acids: CASSLAATSYNSPLHF. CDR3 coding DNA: TGTGCCAGCAGCTTAGCGGCGACCTCCTATAATTCACCCCTCCACTTT.

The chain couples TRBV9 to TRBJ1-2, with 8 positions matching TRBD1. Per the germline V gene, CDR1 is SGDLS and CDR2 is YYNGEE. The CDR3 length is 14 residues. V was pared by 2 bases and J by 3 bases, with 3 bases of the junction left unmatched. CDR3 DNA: TGTGCCAGCAGCGTTGGACAGGGAGACTATGGCTACACCTTC. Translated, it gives CASSVGQGDYGYTF.

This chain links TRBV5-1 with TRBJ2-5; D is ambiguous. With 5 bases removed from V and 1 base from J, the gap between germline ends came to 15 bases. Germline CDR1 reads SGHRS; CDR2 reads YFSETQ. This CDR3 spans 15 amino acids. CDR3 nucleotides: TGCGCCAGCAGAAAAGATGCGGTACTCCAAGAGACCCAGTACTTC. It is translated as CASRKDAVLQETQYF.

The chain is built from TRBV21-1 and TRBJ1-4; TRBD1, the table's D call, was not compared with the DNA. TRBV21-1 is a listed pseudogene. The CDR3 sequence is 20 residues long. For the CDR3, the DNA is TGTGCCAGCAGCAAAGTTTATAGGACAGGTCGACCTCCAACTAATGAAAAACTGTTTTTT. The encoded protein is CASSKVYRTGRPPTNEKLFF.

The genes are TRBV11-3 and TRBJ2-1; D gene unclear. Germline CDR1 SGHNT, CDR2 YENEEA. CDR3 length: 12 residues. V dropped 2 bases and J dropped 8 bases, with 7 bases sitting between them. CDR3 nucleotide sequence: TGTGCCAGCAGCTTAAGAGGCGATGAGCAGTTCTTC. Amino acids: CASSLRGDEQFF.

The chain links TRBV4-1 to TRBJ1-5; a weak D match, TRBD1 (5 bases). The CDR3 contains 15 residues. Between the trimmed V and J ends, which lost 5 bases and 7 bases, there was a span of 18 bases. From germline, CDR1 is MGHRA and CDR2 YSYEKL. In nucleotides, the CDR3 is TGCGCCAGCAGCGCTAGGGAGGGGAGGGAACAGCCCCAGCATTTT. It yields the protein CASSAREGREQPQHF.

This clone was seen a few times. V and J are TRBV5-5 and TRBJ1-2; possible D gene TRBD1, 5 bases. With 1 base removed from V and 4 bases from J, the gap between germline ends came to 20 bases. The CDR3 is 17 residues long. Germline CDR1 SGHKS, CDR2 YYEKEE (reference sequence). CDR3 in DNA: TGTGCCAGCAGCTTGTCGGCAGGGCTGAGTCTGGGCTATGGCTACACCTTC. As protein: CASSLSAGLSLGYGYTF.

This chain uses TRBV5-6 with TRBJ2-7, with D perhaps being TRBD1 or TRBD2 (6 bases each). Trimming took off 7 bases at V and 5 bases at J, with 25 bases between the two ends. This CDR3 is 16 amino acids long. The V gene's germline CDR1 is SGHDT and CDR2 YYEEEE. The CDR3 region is CASQSSPVGGWDEQYF. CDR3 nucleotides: TGTGCCAGCCAATCGTCCCCGGTGGGGGGCTGGGACGAGCAGTACTTC.

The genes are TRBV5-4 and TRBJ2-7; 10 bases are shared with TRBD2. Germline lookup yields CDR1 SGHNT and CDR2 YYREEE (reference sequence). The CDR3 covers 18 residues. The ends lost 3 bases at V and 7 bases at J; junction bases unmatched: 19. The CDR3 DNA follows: TGTGCCAGCAGCTCAGGGTTGAGGGTAGCGGGGGGCCGGGGGGAGCAGTACTTC. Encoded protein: CASSSGLRVAGGRGEQYF.

CDR3 DNA: TGTGCCAGTAGTTTCCCGGGACGGGGGGGCTATGGCTACACCTTC. Translated: CASSFPGRGGYGYTF. The rearrangement joins TRBV19 to TRBJ1-2, with D possibly matching TRBD1 (5 bases). This CDR3 has 15 amino acids. Germline-derived CDR1 and CDR2 are LNHDA and SQIVND (reference sequence). The ends were cut back, 5 bases at V and 4 bases at J, with 17 bases in the middle.

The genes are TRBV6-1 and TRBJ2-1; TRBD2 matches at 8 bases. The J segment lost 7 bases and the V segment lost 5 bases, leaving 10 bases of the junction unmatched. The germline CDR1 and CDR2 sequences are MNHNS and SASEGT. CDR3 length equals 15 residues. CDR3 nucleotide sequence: TGTGCCAGCAGTTCCCCGTCTAGCGGGTCTAATGAGCAGTTCTTC. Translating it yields CASSSPSSGSNEQFF.

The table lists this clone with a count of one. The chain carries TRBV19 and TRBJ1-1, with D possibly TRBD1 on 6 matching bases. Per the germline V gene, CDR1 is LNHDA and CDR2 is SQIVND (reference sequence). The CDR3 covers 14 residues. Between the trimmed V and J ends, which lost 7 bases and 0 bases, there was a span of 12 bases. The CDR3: CASTQAGVNTEAFF. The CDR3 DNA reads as TGTGCCAGTACTCAAGCAGGGGTGAACACTGAAGCTTTCTTT.

The CDR3: CASSPPTGTNTF. In DNA form, the CDR3 reads TGTGCCAGCTCACCACCAACAGGGACGAACACCTTC. The chain carries TRBV18 and TRBJ1-2; TRBD1 might be the D (6 bases). Trimming took off 0 bases at V and 12 bases at J, with 11 bases between the two ends. This CDR3 is 12 amino acids long. The germline gives CDR1 KGHSH, CDR2 LQKENI.

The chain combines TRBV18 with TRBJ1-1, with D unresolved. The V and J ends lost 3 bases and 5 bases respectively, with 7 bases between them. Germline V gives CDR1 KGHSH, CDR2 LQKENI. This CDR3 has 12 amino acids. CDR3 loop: CASSPGVTEAFF. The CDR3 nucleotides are TGTGCCAGCTCACCCGGGGTGACTGAAGCTTTCTTT.

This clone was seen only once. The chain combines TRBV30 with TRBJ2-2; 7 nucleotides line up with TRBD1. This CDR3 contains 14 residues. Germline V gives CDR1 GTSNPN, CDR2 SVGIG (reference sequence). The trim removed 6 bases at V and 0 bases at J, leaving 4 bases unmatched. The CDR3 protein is CACRQGPNTGELFF. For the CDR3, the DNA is TGTGCCTGCCGACAGGGCCCGAACACCGGGGAGCTGTTTTTT.

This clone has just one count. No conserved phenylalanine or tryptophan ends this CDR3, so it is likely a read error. The CDR3 DNA sequence: TGCGCCAGCAGCATCACGGTGGGGCGAGCTTTCCTT. Encoded protein: CASSITVGRAFL. V and J are TRBV4-3 and TRBJ1-1; a possible D gene is TRBD1 (5 bases). There are 12 residues in the CDR3. Trimming took 5 bases from V and 10 from J, leaving 14 bases between them. Per germline, CDR1 LGHNA and CDR2 YSLEER.